This T cell receptor (beta chain) was sequenced during a study of blood T cell repertoires in COVID-19 (dated by TCRdb to 2019 to 2021). For context, the study as a whole: Samples from collaborators originated in the United States, Italy and Spain and spanned both the acute and convalescent phases of COVID-19. Deeply sampled blood TCRbeta repertoires from subjects exposed to, actively infected with, or recovered from COVID-19 were included in the dataset. HLA class I and class II types, where available, came from metadata supplied by the sample provider rather than from assay-based typing. The material from the prospective study consisted of cDNA or gDNA derived from T cells, B-cell-depleted T cells, or PBMCs. Nearly every sample came with metadata listing a de-identified subject ID, COVID-19 status, age in years and sex. The repertoires were released in a freely available public database meant as a resource for research on the immune response to SARS-CoV-2. The samples were drawn from the first 160 participants of the ongoing ImmuneRACE study and from 950 to 1,500 subjects provided by 6 global collaborators.

The immunoSEQ Assay, a bias-controlled multiplex PCR, was used to amplify TCRbeta CDR3 regions from genomic DNA. The study's own analysis went as follows. The number of nucleated cells in each sample was estimated from the amplification of reference gene primers within the assay. To quantify the absolute abundance of each unique TCRbeta CDR3 rearrangement, sequence reads were collapsed and filtered. For each sample, productive Simpson clonality was calculated by taking the square root of Simpson's diversity index across productive rearrangements. TCRdb holds this immuneACCESS table with in-frame rearrangements only. Some clones are missing; in checked studies, unresolved V genes explain under half, and the rest has no known cause. Clonal size and the V and J genes are those of that table, whereas D and trimming came from the DNA. This sample holds roughly 26,000 clones; about 86% were observed only once. The ten largest clones take up 15% to 20% of the sample.

Collaborating institutions collected whole blood in K2EDTA tubes following their own protocols. For TCRbeta analysis, collaborator samples were shipped as frozen whole blood, as isolated PBMCs, or as DNA extracted from either sample type. What the authors observed across the whole study: The amount of clinical and demographic metadata varied by source and participant and was provided uncurated.

As to this clone: Its antigen is not yet known. Per-nucleotide qualities are absent, and no much larger clonotype sits a single base away.

The sequencing input was peripheral blood. This sequence originates from a man in his sixties or seventies with acute or convalescent COVID-19.

Here is the DNA: TGCGCCAGCAGCTTGGTTGGCGGAGGGGAAGCTTTCTTT. This yields the protein CASSLVGGGEAFF. The chain was built from TRBV5-1 and TRBJ1-1, with the identity of the D gene unclear. Measured from the cysteine to the phenylalanine, the CDR3 is 13 residues long. Only the CDR3 DNA is retained, 39 bases long and in frame from the first base. Trimming costs V 0 bases and J 8 bases, and their ends lie 11 bases apart. CDR1 and CDR2 (SGHRS, YFSETQ) derive from the germline V gene.